This T cell receptor (beta chain) was captured by sequencing in a study of shared clonotypes between healthy human individuals (dated by TCRdb to the early 2020s). A note on the overall study: A couple of women and three men aged 18 to 49 years were included in the cohort. To estimate repertoire size and how much clonotype sharing occurs between individuals, the study deeply sequenced the blood TCR repertoires of about five healthy adults. Per donor, three plates each were used for CD4 naive and CD4 memory, two for CD8 naive, and one for CD8 memory. Different laboratories and diverse techniques were used to prepare libraries and sequence TCR repertoires, to increase sequencing depth and limit assay-specific biases. Per donor, leukapheresis produced somewhere between about 0.9 and 10 billion PBMCs. The research as a whole found: Roughly 5% of naive CD4, 3% to 3.5% of naive CD8, 2.3% of memory CD4, and about 0.4% of memory CD8 clonotypes were shared across several donors. Sampling was limited to blood, and TCR repertoires in tissue likely differ from TCR repertoires in blood. Rarefaction of sorted-subset datasets indicated incomplete sequencing despite the large sequencing depth. Because the study included only a small number of donors, the genetic and exposure-history diversity represented was limited. Pairwise subsampling indicated that sequencing depth was expected to affect the degree of clonotype sharing among donors. Compared with non-shared clonotypes, the clonotypes found in all four sorted-subset donors had higher generation probabilities. Naive subsets generally had larger estimated clonotype richness than memory subsets did.

TCR CDR3 regions were amplified from genomic DNA by multiplex PCR using the deep immunoSEQ assay. For each cell subset, the extracted genomic DNA was distributed evenly across all wells of several immunoSEQ 96-well plates, and each plate served as one replicate. For sorted subsets, each replicate PCR was loaded with roughly 190 ng genomic DNA, equivalent to 30,000 or so T cell genomes. Purified libraries were quantified with a Qubit 3.0 fluorometer, sized on a Bioanalyzer 2100, and re-quantified with the KAPA Library Quantification kit. Each immunoSEQ 96-well plate was sequenced on its own single-read 150-cycle Illumina NextSeq 550 flow cell. Concerning the study's data processing: Because only junctional sequences without quality scores were contained in the immunoSEQ output, filtering matching that applied to full-length reads could not be performed. Sequences were annotated with PyIR, a Python wrapper for IgBLAST v1.9, and V/J genes and CDR3 were assigned using IMGT germline references. Reads were filtered out if the reads had weak V/J assignments (E-value above 1e-6), no CDR3, stop codons, out-of-frame junctions, or ambiguous translated residues. V3J clonotypes were defined as sequences sharing the same inferred V gene, J gene, and CDR3 amino acid sequence. Percentage overlap between repertoires was calculated by dividing the number of shared unique clonotypes by the size of the smaller repertoire. RTK rarefaction, the Chao1 estimator, and Recon v2.1 estimates of unobserved clonotypes were used to assess repertoire richness. Generation probabilities for all TCRbeta clonotypes obtained by the gDNA method from several donors were computed using OLGA. TCRdb provides this immuneACCESS table in a form limited to in-frame rearrangements. Some clones are lacking; in checked studies, under half of them reflect an unresolved V gene, and why the rest are absent is not known. V and J calls and clone size are copied from that table; D and trimming were computed from the DNA. For this sample there are over a million clones; roughly 95% appear just once. Approximately 1.1% of the sample lies in the top ten.

The donors were healthy, HIV-negative adults who had no recently reported acute infections or vaccinations. Every donor was a Caucasian adult residing in Nashville, Tennessee, USA. Magnetic negative selection was used to enrich CD4+ T cells, after which naive cells were positively selected on CD45RA and the negative fraction became the memory subset. Blood was obtained by leukapheresis, after which PBMCs were separated by Ficoll-Histopaque density gradient centrifugation and cryopreserved in liquid nitrogen vapor phase. Analytical flow cytometry was used to check the purity and quantity of every magnetically sorted T cell population. Each sorted fraction had its genomic DNA isolated and then quantified by UV absorbance on a Nanodrop 2000c. Of note for this clone: No antigen is known for it. Per-base qualities were not stored, and no clone one base away is much larger. Other nucleotide sequences in the sample specify the same CDR3.

This TCR was sampled from a man younger than 45 in good health. Sequencing was carried out using naive CD4+ T cells sorted from blood. Explained via the paper, the cell subset or site label denotes: CD45RA+ positively selected.

The CDR3 protein is CASSRDGATNEKLFF. The DNA sequence is as follows: TGTGCCAGCAGCCGGGACGGGGCAACTAATGAAAAACTGTTTTTT. The sequence is built from TRBV2 and TRBJ1-4; TRBD1 is perhaps the D gene, given 5 matching bases. The CDR3 goes from the cysteine to the phenylalanine over 15 residues. Only the CDR3 DNA stays, 45 bases, in frame from base 1. The germline V gene specifies SNHLY as CDR1 and FYNNEI as CDR2. The trim is 6 bases for V and 0 bases for J, with a gap of 11 bases between the germline ends.